This passage covers 14 T cell receptor beta chains from one sample sequenced in a study of blood T cell repertoires in COVID-19. Assay: immunoSEQ multiplex PCR; the TCRdb copy retains only in-frame clones and omits some. The repertoire includes fewer than 150,000 clones, approximately 87% of them detected once, and 7.9% sits in the top ten. Sequencing was performed on peripheral blood. The receptor source for this set is a man aged 70 or older who had recovered from COVID-19.

The CDR3 spells CAISEGGESDTQYF. CDR3 DNA: TGTGCCATCAGTGAAGGAGGGGAATCAGATACGCAGTATTTT. This chain links TRBV10-3 with TRBJ2-3; possible D gene TRBD2, 6 bases. CDR1 is ENHRY, CDR2 SYGVKD, per germline. This CDR3 has 14 amino acids. V lost 3 bases and J lost 4, with 11 bases in between.

V usage is TRBV3-1 (or the pseudogene TRBV3-2) and J usage is TRBJ2-1; D gene uncertain. The CDR3 loop spans 15 amino acids. CDR1 and CDR2 (germline): LGHDT, YNNKEL (reference sequence). V was trimmed by 4 bases and J by 0 bases, leaving 10 bases between them. The CDR3 DNA is TGTGCCAGCAGCCTCCTCTCCGGCTCCTACAATGAGCAGTTCTTC. Translation gives CASSLLSGSYNEQFF.

CDR3 sequence reads: CASSQSRGYTEAFF. In nucleotides, the CDR3 is TGTGCCAGCAGCCAATCCCGGGGGTACACTGAAGCTTTCTTT. The gene calls are TRBV3-1 (or the pseudogene TRBV3-2) and TRBJ1-1; a possible D gene is TRBD1 (5 bases). Trimming pared 2 bases from V and 3 bases from J, leaving 10 bases between. Germline CDR1 is LGHDT and CDR2 is YNNKEL (reference sequence). CDR3 length: 14 amino acids.

The chain has TRBV4-3 and TRBJ2-1; 10 bases are a match to TRBD2. V trimming: 4 bases; J trimming: 4 bases; junction bases outside the gene matches: 10. Germline V CDR1 and CDR2: LGHNA, YSLEER. The CDR3 consists of 17 residues. CDR3 sequence reads: CASSRKVAGGVYNEQFF. CDR3 DNA: TGCGCCAGCAGCCGGAAAGTAGCGGGAGGAGTATACAATGAGCAGTTCTTC.

The V gene is TRBV2, the J gene TRBJ1-5; TRBD1 might be the D (5 bases). The CDR3 has 13 amino acids. Germline V lookup: CDR1 SNHLY, CDR2 FYNNEI. Trimming left V 6 bases short and J 5 bases short, with 11 bases between. CDR3 in DNA: TGTGCCAGCAGGTTACAAGGGGATCAGCCCCAGCATTTT. Encoded protein: CASRLQGDQPQHF.

This clone appeared a few times. This chain joins TRBV19 and TRBJ1-5; D is unclear. The germline V gene encodes CDR1 LNHDA and CDR2 SQIVND (reference sequence). The CDR3 has 18 residues. Trimming took 1 base from V and 5 from J, leaving 21 bases between them. The CDR3 DNA follows: TGTGCCAGTAGTATAGCCCCGATAGACTCCGTAGGCGATCAGCCCCAGCATTTT. Protein: CASSIAPIDSVGDQPQHF.

The chain uses TRBV24-1 and TRBJ2-7; 7 bases fit TRBD2. This CDR3 region has 16 residues. Germline CDR1 reads KGHDR; CDR2 reads SFDVKD. V trimming: 8 bases; J trimming: 3 bases; junction bases outside the gene matches: 15. Here the CDR3 reads CATKPRSREALYEQYF. Here the CDR3 DNA reads TGTGCCACCAAACCTCGCAGCCGGGAGGCGCTCTACGAGCAGTACTTC.

J is TRBJ2-1 and V is TRBV19; TRBD2 might be the D (5 bases). The CDR3 length is 13 residues. The germline V and J ends were trimmed by 1 base and 9 bases, with 10 bases remaining between them. The germline V gene encodes CDR1 LNHDA and CDR2 SQIVND (reference sequence). CDR3 coding DNA: TGTGCCAGTAGTATAGGTAGCGACGTTGAGCAGTTCTTC. This translates into CASSIGSDVEQFF.

This clone was recorded at least ten times. The J gene is TRBJ1-5, the V gene TRBV12-3 or TRBV12-4, with 7 bases aligning to TRBD1. The CDR3 length is 12 residues. V shed 3 bases, J shed 15 bases, and the junction held 8 bases outside the gene matches. The CDR3 DNA reads TGTGCCAGCAGTTTTGGACAGGAAACCGGGCATTTT. It yields the protein CASSFGQETGHF.

The chain employs TRBV9 and TRBJ1-1; 7 bases align to TRBD1. Germline V gene sequence: CDR1 SGDLS, CDR2 YYNGEE. The CDR3 is 14 amino acids. After removal of 1 base from V and 5 bases from J, the junction contained 5 bases not matched to a gene. The CDR3 sequence is CASSVIGGETEAFF. The CDR3 DNA is TGTGCCAGCAGCGTAATAGGGGGCGAGACTGAAGCTTTCTTT.

Comments on this clone: Other DNA sequences within the sample encode an identical CDR3. The rearrangement uses TRBV9 and TRBJ2-7; D ambiguous. V shed 0 bases and J shed 1 base, with 8 bases lying between them. Germline V lookup: CDR1 SGDLS, CDR2 YYNGEE. This CDR3 is built from 14 residues. The CDR3 nucleotides read TGTGCCAGCAGCGTAGGTCCCGGGTCCTACGAGCAGTACTTC. It translates to CASSVGPGSYEQYF.

V and J are TRBV5-1 and TRBJ2-2; TRBD1 is a possible D gene (6 bases). Germline V gene lookup returns CDR1 SGHRS and CDR2 YFSETQ. V was shortened by 7 bases and J by 7 bases, with 17 bases between the two germline ends. The CDR3 loop spans 14 amino acids. The CDR3, as DNA: TGCGCCAGCTGGCAGGACAGCTGGGGCGGGGAGCTGTTTTTT. The encoded protein is CASWQDSWGGELFF.

The CDR3 bases are TGTGCCAGCAGTCTAGACAGTAACTATGGCTACACCTTC. It codes for CASSLDSNYGYTF. The rearrangement uses TRBV27 and TRBJ1-2; a possible D gene is TRBD1 (5 bases). The CDR3 is 13 residues long. CDR1 is MNHEY, CDR2 SMNVEV, per germline (reference sequence). Trimming cost V 5 bases and J 1 base, with 8 bases left between them.

The table lists this clone with a few counts. The V gene is TRBV6-2 or TRBV6-3, the J gene TRBJ2-3; TRBD2 aligns across 11 bases. Germline V CDR1 and CDR2: MNHEY, SVGEGT. This CDR3 is built from 18 residues. J gave up 6 bases and V 4 bases, and 15 bases lay outside the gene matches. CDR3 loop: CASSSRSRLAGRRDTQYF. The CDR3, as DNA: TGTGCCAGCAGTTCGAGGTCGAGACTAGCGGGAAGGCGCGATACGCAGTATTTT.